This is a list of T cell receptor beta chains from one sample in a study of T-cell memory formation after mild COVID-19. TCRdb re-derived calls from the 5' RACE reads in MiXCR, one entry per CDR3 protein. Of 350,000 to 450,000 distinct CDR3 sequences listed, around 28% were seen once; the top ten hold approximately 13%. Sequenced input: PBMCs or a T cell subset sorted from them (not recorded which). These receptors all stem from an adult woman who had mild COVID-19 (a few samples of this study predate the infection). Cell type and time point are not known. Both conserved end residues are part of each CDR3. D genes are given only for firm matches. Size is stated for part of the rows, as once, few or many counts, or as a class when the clone is expanded.

>TRBJ2-7|-|-|TRBV6-6
CASSYSLGAYEQYF
TGTGCCAGCAGTTACTCGTTGGGGGCTTACGAGCAGTACTTC
>TRBJ2-1|TRBD2|-|TRBV9
CASSLSGADEQFF
TGTGCCAGCAGCCTTAGCGGGGCGGATGAGCAGTTCTTC
>TRBJ1-1|-|few|TRBV7-8
CASSLAPGNTEAFF
TGTGCCAGCAGCTTAGCGCCGGGAAACACTGAAGCTTTCTTT
>TRBJ1-2|-|-|TRBV19
CASTLGDRRANYGYTF
TGTGCCAGTACCCTCGGAGACAGGAGAGCTAACTATGGCTACACCTTC
>TRBJ1-1|-|-|TRBV3-1
CASSHGTPNTEAFF
TGTGCCAGCAGCCACGGGACACCGAACACTGAAGCTTTCTTT
>TRBJ2-5|TRBD2|few|TRBV7-2
CASSLEFLAGGLQETQYF
TGTGCCAGCAGCTTAGAGTTTCTAGCGGGAGGGTTACAAGAGACCCAGTACTTC
>TRBJ2-5|TRBD2|few|TRBV12-3/TRBV12-4
CASRPSGSGAETQYF
TGTGCCAGCAGACCAAGCGGGAGCGGAGCAGAGACCCAGTACTTC
>TRBJ1-2|TRBD1|-|TRBV6-5
CATIQGGGGYTF
TGTGCCACTATCCAGGGGGGTGGTGGCTACACCTTC
>TRBJ2-1|-|few|TRBV12-3/TRBV12-4
CASSFQPDRHREQFF
TGTGCCAGCAGTTTTCAGCCGGACCGTCACAGAGAGCAGTTCTTC
>TRBJ2-7|TRBD1|few|TRBV4-2
CASSQVTGTTYEQYF
TGTGCCAGCAGCCAAGTGACAGGGACAACCTACGAGCAGTACTTC
>TRBJ1-1|-|few|TRBV12-3/TRBV12-4
CASSLRTKGRNTEAFF
TGTGCCAGCAGTTTAAGGACCAAGGGAAGGAACACTGAAGCTTTCTTT
>TRBJ2-3|-|-|TRBV29-1
CSVGKDTQYF
TGCAGCGTTGGCAAAGATACGCAGTATTTT
>TRBJ1-1|TRBD1|-|TRBV27
CASSFPTGGEAFF
TGTGCCAGCAGTTTCCCTACAGGGGGAGAAGCTTTCTTT
>TRBJ2-1|-|-|TRBV7-6
CASSRWLRDSDEQFF
TGTGCCAGCAGCCGATGGTTAAGGGACTCGGATGAGCAGTTCTTC
>TRBJ2-7|TRBD1|-|TRBV5-1
CASSLVTGVPYEQYF
TGCGCCAGCAGCTTGGTGACAGGGGTACCCTACGAGCAGTACTTC
>TRBJ2-5|TRBD1|few|TRBV6-5
CASRGSTGGETQYF
TGTGCCAGCAGGGGATCGACAGGGGGAGAGACCCAGTACTTC
>TRBJ1-1|-|-|TRBV11-2
CASSYVQGPTEAFF
TGTGCCAGCAGCTACGTACAGGGTCCCACTGAAGCTTTCTTT
>TRBJ2-1|TRBD2|-|TRBV11-2
CASSWGLAGAGFNEQFF
TGTGCCAGCAGCTGGGGACTAGCGGGAGCGGGTTTCAATGAGCAGTTCTTC
>TRBJ2-3|TRBD1|-|TRBV12-5
CASGRTGVPGTDTQYF
TGTGCTAGTGGTCGAACAGGGGTGCCTGGCACAGATACGCAGTATTTT
>TRBJ2-3|-|few|TRBV7-2
CASSLGARVGNTQYF
TGTGCCAGCAGCTTAGGGGCAAGGGTTGGAAATACGCAGTATTTT
>TRBJ1-2|TRBD1|few|TRBV7-6
CASSSAIAKGAYVGYTF
TGTGCCAGCAGCTCCGCTATAGCGAAGGGGGCCTATGTTGGCTACACCTTC
>TRBJ2-1|-|few|TRBV24-1
CATSDFQGQEQFF
TGTGCCACCAGTGATTTCCAGGGGCAAGAGCAGTTCTTC
>TRBJ2-2|-|few|TRBV7-7
CASRADGGELFF
TGTGCCAGCAGGGCCGACGGTGGGGAGCTGTTTTTT
>TRBJ2-7|-|-|TRBV30
CAYHLVDEQYF
TGTGCCTACCACCTTGTGGACGAGCAGTACTTC